These 24 T cell receptor beta chains were all obtained from the same sample, sequenced in a study of blood T cell repertoires in COVID-19. Sequenced by immunoSEQ multiplex PCR; TCRdb stores in-frame clones only, minus some. The table includes approximately 200,000 clones, 65% to 90% detected once. Sequenced input: PBMCs or T cells enriched from blood (not recorded which). Receptor source: a woman aged 30 to 39 who had been exposed to COVID-19.

The chain combines TRBV6-5 with TRBJ1-5, with 8 positions matching TRBD1. J was trimmed by 4 bases and V by 6 bases; bases with no gene match: 5. This CDR3 has 14 amino acids. Germline CDR1 is MNHEY and CDR2 is SVGAGI. CDR3 sequence (DNA): TGTGCCAGCAGGGAGGGACAGGTAAATCAGCCCCAGCATTTT. It specifies CASREGQVNQPQHF.

The chain has TRBV5-1 and TRBJ2-3; 11 nucleotides line up with TRBD1. Per the germline V gene, CDR1 is SGHRS and CDR2 is YFSETQ. The CDR3 totals 15 residues. Trimming removed 2 bases from V and 5 bases from J; junction bases left unmatched: 4. The CDR3 DNA sequence: TGCGCCAGCAGCTTCCGGGACAGGGGGGTAGATACGCAGTATTTT. Its translation is CASSFRDRGVDTQYF.

Here the CDR3 DNA reads TGTGCCAGTCAACAGGGGACTTCCTACAATGAGCAGTTCTTC. Translated, it gives CASQQGTSYNEQFF. The chain recombines TRBV19 with TRBJ2-1; tentative D call: TRBD1 (7 bases). CDR1 is LNHDA and CDR2 is SQIVND in the germline V gene (reference sequence). The CDR3 runs 14 residues. The ends were cut back, 8 bases at V and 1 base at J, with 12 bases in the middle.

The V call is TRBV13, the J call TRBJ2-1; 7 bases match TRBD2. Looked up from germline, CDR1 is PRHDT and CDR2 is FYEKMQ (reference sequence). The V segment lost 0 bases and the J segment 5 bases; nucleotides outside the gene matches: 10. The CDR3 length is 17 residues. Here the CDR3 reads CASSLGGRSGINNEQFF. The CDR3 DNA reads TGTGCCAGCAGCTTAGGCGGGAGGAGCGGTATAAACAATGAGCAGTTCTTC.

There are a few counts of this clone. CDR3: CASSVDTGTGSNTIYF. CDR3 DNA sequence: TGTGCCAGCAGCGTAGATACCGGGACAGGGTCAAACACCATATATTTT. This sequence joins TRBV9 and TRBJ1-3; 9 bases are a match to TRBD1. CDR1 and CDR2 from the germline V gene are SGDLS and YYNGEE. The CDR3 has 16 residues. J was trimmed by 6 bases and V by 0 bases; bases with no gene match: 7.

The chain is built from TRBV3-1 (or the pseudogene TRBV3-2) and TRBJ2-7, with D maybe TRBD2 (6 bases). Trimming pared 1 base from V and 2 bases from J, leaving 12 bases between. CDR1 and CDR2 from the germline V gene are LGHDT and YNNKEL (reference sequence). The CDR3 runs 15 residues. The CDR3 DNA follows: TGTGCCAGCAGCCAAGGTAATAGCGGAGCCTACGAGCAGTACTTC. It translates to CASSQGNSGAYEQYF.

The CDR3 DNA follows: TGTGCCAGCAGCTTACTAGCTCCGCCAGGGGCCTATAATTCACCCCTCCACTTT. This sequence encodes CASSLLAPPGAYNSPLHF. This chain connects TRBV7-2 to TRBJ1-6; D possibly corresponds to TRBD1 (6 bases). Trimming shortened V by 2 bases and J by 2 bases, and 16 bases separated the two germline ends. There are 18 residues in the CDR3. The V gene's germline CDR1 is SGHTA and CDR2 FQGNSA.

The chain joins TRBV20-1 to TRBJ1-5; TRBD1 is a possible D gene (5 bases). The germline V and J ends were trimmed by 3 bases and 0 bases, with 12 bases remaining between them. Germline lookup yields CDR1 DFQATT and CDR2 SNEGSKA (reference sequence). This CDR3 is built from 15 residues. CDR3 residues: CSASIGGYSNQPQHF. The CDR3 DNA follows: TGCAGTGCTAGTATCGGGGGATATAGCAATCAGCCCCAGCATTTT.

The rearrangement links TRBV7-6 to TRBJ2-7; D unclear. The V gene's germline CDR1 is SGHVS and CDR2 FNYEAQ. The CDR3 has 14 residues. V was cut by 1 base and J by 1 base, with 8 bases left in between. Here the CDR3 reads CASSLGATSYEQYF. CDR3 in DNA: TGTGCCAGCAGCTTAGGGGCCACATCCTACGAGCAGTACTTC.

This chain connects TRBV5-1 to TRBJ1-6; TRBD1 might be the D (5 bases). V lost 0 bases, J lost 4 bases, and 14 bases lay in between. The CDR3 extends over 17 amino acids. Germline V gives CDR1 SGHRS, CDR2 YFSETQ. The chain's CDR3 is CASSLVNTQGYNSPLHF. The CDR3, as DNA: TGCGCCAGCAGCTTGGTAAATACTCAGGGTTATAATTCACCCCTCCACTTT.

The chain uses TRBV19 and TRBJ1-1; no reliable D call. Per germline, CDR1 LNHDA and CDR2 SQIVND (reference sequence). V lost 0 bases to trimming and J lost 0 bases, with 8 bases between them. The CDR3 is made up of 15 amino acids. The CDR3 nucleotides are TGTGCCAGTAGTATAGACAGGCTTTTGAACACTGAAGCTTTCTTT. Encoded protein: CASSIDRLLNTEAFF.

This clone was counted at least ten times. The CDR3 region is CASSAGQVRDYEQYF. As DNA, the CDR3 is TGTGCCAGCAGCGCCGGACAGGTCCGGGACTACGAGCAGTACTTC. J is TRBJ2-7 and V is TRBV9, with 7 bases identical to TRBD1. The CDR3 is 15 amino acids. The germline CDR1 and CDR2 sequences are SGDLS and YYNGEE. The trim removed 3 bases at V and 3 bases at J, leaving 9 bases unmatched.

The chain combines TRBV30 with TRBJ1-2; tentatively, D is TRBD1 (6 bases). There are 16 residues in the CDR3. Germline loops: CDR1 GTSNPN, CDR2 SVGIG (reference sequence). Between the trimmed V and J ends, which lost 4 bases and 2 bases, there was a span of 20 bases. The CDR3 is CAWMTPGVLWNYGYTF. Here the CDR3 DNA reads TGTGCCTGGATGACGCCAGGGGTTTTATGGAACTATGGCTACACCTTC. The whole variable domain, remainder taken from reference TRBV30 and TRBJ1-2, is SQTIHQWPATLVQPVGSPLSLECTVEGTSNPNLYWYRQAAGRGLQLLFYSVGIGQISSEVPQNLSASRPQDRQFILSSKKLLLSDSGFYLCAWMTPGVLWNYGYTFGSGTRLTVV.

Written as DNA, the CDR3 is TGTGCCAGCAGCTACCCGGGACAACTTAACTATGGCTACACCTTC. Protein product: CASSYPGQLNYGYTF. This chain uses TRBV3-1 (or the pseudogene TRBV3-2) with TRBJ1-2, with D tentatively TRBD1 (6 bases). Trimming left V 5 bases short and J 1 base short, with 14 bases between. The CDR3 loop spans 15 amino acids. Per germline, CDR1 LGHDT and CDR2 YNNKEL (reference sequence).

The chain has TRBV15 and TRBJ1-5, with D perhaps TRBD1 (6 bases). CDR1 LNHNV and CDR2 YYDKDF come from the germline V gene (reference sequence). The CDR3 loop spans 22 amino acids. Trimming shortened V by 3 bases and J by 3 bases, and 33 bases separated the two germline ends. As DNA, the CDR3 is TGTGCCACCAGCAGGAGGAAGGACAGCCACCTTCGTCGGTTGGGGTTCAATCAGCCCCAGCATTTT. Translating it yields CATSRRKDSHLRRLGFNQPQHF.

The chain recombines TRBV14 with TRBJ2-1; D might be TRBD2 (6 bases). Germline CDR1 and CDR2: SGHDN and FVKESK. This CDR3 contains 17 residues. Deletions cut 0 bases from V and 4 bases from J, with 16 bases between. The CDR3 DNA is TGTGCCAGCAGCCAAGAAAATGCGGGACCGACTTACAATGAGCAGTTCTTC. As protein: CASSQENAGPTYNEQFF.

CDR3 region: CASSRAGTGAPGTGELFF. In DNA, the CDR3 is TGTGCCAGCTCACGAGCCGGGACAGGGGCTCCTGGCACCGGGGAGCTGTTTTTT. The chain has TRBV18 and TRBJ2-2, with TRBD1 matching 10 bases. CDR3 length equals 18 residues. The germline V gene has CDR1 KGHSH and CDR2 LQKENI. Trimming removed 4 bases from V and 4 bases from J; junction bases left unmatched: 12.

This chain uses TRBV5-6 with TRBJ2-7, with 9 bases fitting TRBD1. The germline V gene has CDR1 SGHDT and CDR2 YYEEEE. Trimming removed 3 bases from V and 3 bases from J; junction bases left unmatched: 7. CDR3 length: 15 amino acids. In DNA form, the CDR3 reads TGTGCCAGCAGCTGGTCGGGACAGGGAAACTACGAGCAGTACTTC. Residues: CASSWSGQGNYEQYF. The complete variable domain, with remaining parts taken from reference TRBV5-6 and TRBJ2-7, reads DAGVTQSPTHLIKTRGQQVTLRCSPKSGHDTVSWYQQALGQGPQFIFQYYEEEERQRGNFPDRFSGHQFPNYSSELNVNALLLGDSALYLCASSWSGQGNYEQYFGPGTRLTVT.

V gene TRBV2 combines with J gene TRBJ1-5; 7 nucleotides line up with TRBD1. In germline, CDR1 is SNHLY, CDR2 FYNNEI. This CDR3 contains 15 residues. The V segment lost 5 bases and the J segment 3 bases; nucleotides outside the gene matches: 7. The CDR3 sequence is CASSNDRASNQPQHF. CDR3 nucleotide sequence: TGTGCCAGCAGTAACGACAGGGCCTCCAATCAGCCCCAGCATTTT.

This clone was observed at least ten times. This chain uses TRBV2 with TRBJ1-2; the match to TRBD1 covers 8 bases. The CDR3 covers 15 residues. The V gene's germline CDR1 is SNHLY and CDR2 FYNNEI. J was trimmed by 6 bases and V by 6 bases; bases with no gene match: 12. The CDR3 DNA follows: TGTGCCAGCAGCTGGGACAGGCGCTCAGAGAATGGCTACACCTTC. It specifies CASSWDRRSENGYTF.

The chain employs TRBV11-3 and TRBJ2-4; 15 nucleotides align to TRBD2. V shed 5 bases, J shed 9 bases, and the junction held 14 bases outside the gene matches. Germline CDR1 is SGHNT and CDR2 is YENEEA. CDR3 length equals 18 residues. The CDR3 here is CASSPPGLAGGPGGIQYF. The CDR3 DNA reads as TGTGCCAGCAGCCCCCCGGGACTAGCGGGGGGTCCCGGGGGCATTCAGTACTTC.

This rearrangement joins TRBV30 to TRBJ2-7, with D unresolved. This CDR3 region has 11 residues. Trimming left V 3 bases short and J 4 bases short, with 7 bases between. CDR1 is GTSNPN, CDR2 SVGIG, per germline (reference sequence). The CDR3 nucleotides are TGTGCCTGGAGGGAGAATTACGAGCAGTACTTC. This translates into CAWRENYEQYF.

V and J are TRBV3-1 (or the pseudogene TRBV3-2) and TRBJ2-5, with D possibly TRBD2 on 6 matching bases. Trimming shortened V by 4 bases and J by 3 bases, and 9 bases separated the two germline ends. Germline-derived CDR1 and CDR2 are LGHDT and YNNKEL (reference sequence). CDR3 length: 13 amino acids. The CDR3, as DNA: TGTGCCAGCAGCCCATGGGGGGAAGAGACCCAGTACTTC. It encodes CASSPWGEETQYF.

The chain couples TRBV29-1 to TRBJ2-7; TRBD2 aligns across 10 bases. Germline V gene data show CDR1 as SQVTM and CDR2 as ANQGSEA. J lost 4 bases, V lost 4 bases, and 7 bases had no gene match. The CDR3 spans 14 residues. The DNA for the CDR3 is TGCAGCGTTGGGGCTAGCGGGGGTATATACGAGCAGTACTTC. Residues: CSVGASGGIYEQYF.